The entry below describes one T cell receptor beta chain. This record belongs to a study of low-dose radiotherapy and immunotherapy resistance in tumors. Study in general: On an every-two-weeks schedule, patients received intravenous nivolumab 240 mg, along with ipilimumab 1 mg/kg every six weeks. From cycle 1 day 1, patients took oral aspirin 300 mg every day for four cycles.

Gene-specific TRAV and TRBV primers were used for first-strand cDNA, covering alpha and beta chains. Both a constant-region primer and a V-primer adapter served to amplify TCRs across roughly 21 PCR cycles. TCRdb ran MiXCR on the reads and lists one entry per CDR3 protein. The data show approximately 15,000 distinct CDR3 sequences, roughly 60% seen once. The donors, trial participants, received nivolumab, ipilimumab, aspirin, low-dose cyclophosphamide and low-dose radiotherapy. Those who qualified had advanced solid tumors (lacking tumor-infiltrating lymphocytes). Germline V gene sequence: CDR1 SEHNR, CDR2 FQNEAQ (reference sequence). The CDR3 extends over 13 amino acids. The V end lost 5 bases, the J end lost 4 bases, and 11 bases lay between the germline ends.

This receptor was taken from a human donor with advanced metastatic prostate, ovarian, gallbladder or colorectal cancer (not recorded which). This table probably holds off-target reads from a library built for another chain. This chain links TRBV7-9 with TRBJ1-2; D possibly corresponds to TRBD1 (5 bases). The CDR3 protein is CASSRPGPYGYTF. CDR3 nucleotides: TGTGCCAGCAGCCGTCCGGGACCCTATGGCTACACCTTC.